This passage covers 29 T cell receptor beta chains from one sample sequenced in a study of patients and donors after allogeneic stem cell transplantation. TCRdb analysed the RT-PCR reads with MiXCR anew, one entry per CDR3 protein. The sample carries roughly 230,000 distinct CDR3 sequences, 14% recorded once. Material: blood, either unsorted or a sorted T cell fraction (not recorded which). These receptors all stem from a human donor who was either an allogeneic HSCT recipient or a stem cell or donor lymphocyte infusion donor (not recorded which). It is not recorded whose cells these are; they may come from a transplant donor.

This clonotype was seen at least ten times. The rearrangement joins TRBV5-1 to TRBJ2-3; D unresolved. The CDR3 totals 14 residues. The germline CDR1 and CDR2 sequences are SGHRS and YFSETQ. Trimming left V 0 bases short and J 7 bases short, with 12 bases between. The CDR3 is CASSLVSGSNTQYF. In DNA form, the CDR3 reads TGCGCCAGCAGCTTGGTTTCGGGTTCAAATACGCAGTATTTT.

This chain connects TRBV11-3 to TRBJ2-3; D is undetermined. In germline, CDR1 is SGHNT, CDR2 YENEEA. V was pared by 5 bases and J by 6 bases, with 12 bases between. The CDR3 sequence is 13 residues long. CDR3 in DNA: TGTGCCAGCAGCCAGGACCGTCCGGATACGCAGTATTTT. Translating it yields CASSQDRPDTQYF.

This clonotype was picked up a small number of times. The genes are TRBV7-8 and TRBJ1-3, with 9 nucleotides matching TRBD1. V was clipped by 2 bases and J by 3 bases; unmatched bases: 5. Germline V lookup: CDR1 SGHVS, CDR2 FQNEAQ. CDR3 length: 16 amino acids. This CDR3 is CASSLHRQGGGNTIYF. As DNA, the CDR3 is TGTGCCAGCAGCTTACACCGACAGGGGGGTGGAAACACCATATATTTT.

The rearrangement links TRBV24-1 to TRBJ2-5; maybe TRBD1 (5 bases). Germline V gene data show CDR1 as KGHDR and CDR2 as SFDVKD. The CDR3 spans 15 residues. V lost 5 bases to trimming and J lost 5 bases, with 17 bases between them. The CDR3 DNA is TGTGCCACCAGTGTCGGTCAGGGCCCCCGCGAGACCCAGTACTTC. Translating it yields CATSVGQGPRETQYF.

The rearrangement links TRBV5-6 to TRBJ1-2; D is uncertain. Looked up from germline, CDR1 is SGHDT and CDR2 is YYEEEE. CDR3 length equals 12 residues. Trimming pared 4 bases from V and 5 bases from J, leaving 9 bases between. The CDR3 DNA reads TGTGCCAGCAGCCAAACAGAATATGGCTACACCTTC. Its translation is CASSQTEYGYTF.

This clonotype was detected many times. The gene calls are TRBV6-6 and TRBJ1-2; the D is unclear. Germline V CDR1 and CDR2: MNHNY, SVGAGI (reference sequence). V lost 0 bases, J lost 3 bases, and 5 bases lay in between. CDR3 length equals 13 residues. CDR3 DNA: TGTGCCAGCAGTTACTCACAAGACTATGGCTACACCTTC. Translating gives CASSYSQDYGYTF.

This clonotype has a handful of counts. The CDR3 protein is CASSNYEGRGTDTQYF. The CDR3 DNA is TGTGCCAGTAGCAACTACGAGGGACGGGGCACAGATACGCAGTATTTT. The rearrangement uses TRBV19 and TRBJ2-3; D is perhaps TRBD1 or TRBD2 (5 bases each). Germline values: CDR1 LNHDA, CDR2 SQIVND (reference sequence). This CDR3 has 16 residues. Trimming stripped 6 bases from V and 1 base from J, with 17 bases between.

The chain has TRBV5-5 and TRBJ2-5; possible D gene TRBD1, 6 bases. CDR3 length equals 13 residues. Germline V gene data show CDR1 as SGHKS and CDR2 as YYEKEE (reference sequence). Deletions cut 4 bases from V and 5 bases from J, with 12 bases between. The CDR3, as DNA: TGTGCCAGCAGCCAGGGGATACGGGAGACCCAGTACTTC. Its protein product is CASSQGIRETQYF.

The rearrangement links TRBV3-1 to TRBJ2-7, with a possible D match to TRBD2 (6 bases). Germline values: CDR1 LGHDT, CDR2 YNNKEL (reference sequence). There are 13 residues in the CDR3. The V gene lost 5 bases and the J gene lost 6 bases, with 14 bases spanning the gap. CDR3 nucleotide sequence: TGTGCCAGCAGCAGACTAGTTGGGGCCGAGCAGTACTTC. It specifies CASSRLVGAEQYF.

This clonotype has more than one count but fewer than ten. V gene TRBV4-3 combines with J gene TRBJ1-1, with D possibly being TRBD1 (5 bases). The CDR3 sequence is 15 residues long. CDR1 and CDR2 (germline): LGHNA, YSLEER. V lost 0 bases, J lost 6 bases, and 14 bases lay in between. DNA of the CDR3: TGCGCCAGCAGCCAAGATCGGGCGGGGCGGCCTGAAGCTTTCTTT. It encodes CASSQDRAGRPEAFF.

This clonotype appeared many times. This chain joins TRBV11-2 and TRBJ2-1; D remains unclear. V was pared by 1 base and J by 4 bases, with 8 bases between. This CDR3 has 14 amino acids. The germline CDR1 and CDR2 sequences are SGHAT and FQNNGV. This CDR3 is CASSLVSSYNEQFF. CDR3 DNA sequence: TGTGCCAGCAGCTTAGTAAGTTCGTACAATGAGCAGTTCTTC.

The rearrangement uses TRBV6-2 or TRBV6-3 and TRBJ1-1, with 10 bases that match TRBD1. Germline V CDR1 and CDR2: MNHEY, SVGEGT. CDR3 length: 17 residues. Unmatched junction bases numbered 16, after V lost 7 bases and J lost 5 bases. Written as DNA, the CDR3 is TGTGCCAGCACTCTACGGGGGACAGGGGTAGGGTCGACTGAAGCTTTCTTT. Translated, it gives CASTLRGTGVGSTEAFF.

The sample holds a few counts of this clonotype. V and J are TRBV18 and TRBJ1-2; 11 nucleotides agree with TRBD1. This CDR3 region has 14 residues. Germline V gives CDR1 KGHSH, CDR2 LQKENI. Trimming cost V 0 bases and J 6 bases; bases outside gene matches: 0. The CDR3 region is CASSPPGQGDGYTF. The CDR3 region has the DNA TGTGCCAGCTCACCACCGGGACAGGGGGATGGCTACACCTTC.

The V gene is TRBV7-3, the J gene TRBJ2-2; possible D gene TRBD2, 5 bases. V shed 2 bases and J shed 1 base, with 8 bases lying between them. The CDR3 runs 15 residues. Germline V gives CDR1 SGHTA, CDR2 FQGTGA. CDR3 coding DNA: TGTGCCAGCAGCTTATACGCGGGGAACACCGGGGAGCTGTTTTTT. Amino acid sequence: CASSLYAGNTGELFF.

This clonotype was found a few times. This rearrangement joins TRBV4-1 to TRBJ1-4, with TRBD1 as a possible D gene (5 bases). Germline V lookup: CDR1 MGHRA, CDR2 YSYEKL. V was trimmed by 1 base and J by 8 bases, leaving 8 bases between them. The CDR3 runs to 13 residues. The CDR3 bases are TGCGCCAGCAGCCAAGCAGGGAGGGAAAAACTGTTTTTT. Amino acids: CASSQAGREKLFF.

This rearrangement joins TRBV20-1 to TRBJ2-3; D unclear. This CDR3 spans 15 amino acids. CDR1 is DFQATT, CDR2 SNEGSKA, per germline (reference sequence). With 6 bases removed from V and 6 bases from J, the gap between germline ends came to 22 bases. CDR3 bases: TGCAGTGCGAAGACCCCGCGGTTCAACGAGGATACGCAGTATTTT. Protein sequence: CSAKTPRFNEDTQYF.

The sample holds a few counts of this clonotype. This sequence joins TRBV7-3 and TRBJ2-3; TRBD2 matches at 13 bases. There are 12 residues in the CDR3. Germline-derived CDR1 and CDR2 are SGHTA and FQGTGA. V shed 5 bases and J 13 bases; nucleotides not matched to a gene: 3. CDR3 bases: TGTGCCAGCAGCGAAGGGACTAGCGGGAAGTATTTT. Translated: CASSEGTSGKYF. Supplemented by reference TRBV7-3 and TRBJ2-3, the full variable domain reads GAGVSQTPSNKVTEKGKYVELRCDPISGHTALYWYRQSLGQGPEFLIYFQGTGAADDSGLPNDRFFAVRPEGSVSTLKIQRTERGDSAVYLCASSEGTSGKYFGPGTRLTVL.

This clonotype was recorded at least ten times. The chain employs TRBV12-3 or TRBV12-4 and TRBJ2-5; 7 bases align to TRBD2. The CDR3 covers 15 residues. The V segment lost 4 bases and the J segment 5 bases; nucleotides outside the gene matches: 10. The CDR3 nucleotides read TGTGCCAGCAGTTCTCCGGCTAGCGGAGGGGAGACCCAGTACTTC. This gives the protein CASSSPASGGETQYF.

Here the CDR3 reads CSARPTLERGNTDTQYF. The CDR3 DNA reads TGCAGTGCTAGACCAACCCTTGAGAGGGGAAACACAGATACGCAGTATTTT. The chain uses TRBV20-1 and TRBJ2-3, with D perhaps assigned TRBD1 or TRBD2 (5 bases each). The CDR3 covers 17 residues. The V end lost 2 bases, the J end lost 2 bases, and 20 bases lay between the germline ends. Germline CDR1 and CDR2: DFQATT and SNEGSKA (reference sequence).

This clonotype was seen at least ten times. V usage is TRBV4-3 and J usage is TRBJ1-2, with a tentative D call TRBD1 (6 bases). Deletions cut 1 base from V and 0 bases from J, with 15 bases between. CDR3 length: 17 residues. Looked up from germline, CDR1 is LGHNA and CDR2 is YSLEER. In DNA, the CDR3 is TGCGCCAGCAGCCAAGGACAGGTTCTGGTAGCTAACTATGGCTACACCTTC. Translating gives CASSQGQVLVANYGYTF.

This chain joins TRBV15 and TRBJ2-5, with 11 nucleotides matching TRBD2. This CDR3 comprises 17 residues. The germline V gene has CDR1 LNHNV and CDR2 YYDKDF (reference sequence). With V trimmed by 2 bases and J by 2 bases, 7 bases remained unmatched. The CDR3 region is CATSRYTGTSGQETQYF. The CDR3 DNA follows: TGTGCCACCAGCAGATATACCGGGACTAGCGGACAAGAGACCCAGTACTTC.

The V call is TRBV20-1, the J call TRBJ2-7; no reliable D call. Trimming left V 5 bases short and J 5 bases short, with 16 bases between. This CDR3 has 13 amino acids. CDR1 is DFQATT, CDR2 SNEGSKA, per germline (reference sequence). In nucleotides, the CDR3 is TGCAGTGCTGTATTAGCAAGATTCCACGAGCAGTACTTC. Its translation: CSAVLARFHEQYF.

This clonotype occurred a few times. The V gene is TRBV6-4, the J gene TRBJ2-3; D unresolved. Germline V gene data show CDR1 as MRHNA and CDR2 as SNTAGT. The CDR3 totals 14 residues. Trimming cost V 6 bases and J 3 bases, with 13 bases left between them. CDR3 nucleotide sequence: TGTGCCAGCAGACCTAGGTTGGGTACAGATACGCAGTATTTT. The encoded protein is CASRPRLGTDTQYF.

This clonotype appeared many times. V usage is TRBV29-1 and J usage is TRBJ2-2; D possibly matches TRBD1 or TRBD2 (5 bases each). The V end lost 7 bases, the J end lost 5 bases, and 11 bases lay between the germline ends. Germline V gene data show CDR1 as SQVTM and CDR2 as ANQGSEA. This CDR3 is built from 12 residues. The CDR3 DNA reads TGCAGCGCAGGGAGAAGGACCGGGGAGCTGTTTTTT. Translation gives CSAGRRTGELFF.

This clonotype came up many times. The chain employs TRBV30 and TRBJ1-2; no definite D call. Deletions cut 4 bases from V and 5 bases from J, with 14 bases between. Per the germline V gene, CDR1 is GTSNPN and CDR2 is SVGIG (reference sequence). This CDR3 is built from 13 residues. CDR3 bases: TGTGCCTGGAAGGGCAGTGGGTTATATGGCTACACCTTC. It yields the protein CAWKGSGLYGYTF.

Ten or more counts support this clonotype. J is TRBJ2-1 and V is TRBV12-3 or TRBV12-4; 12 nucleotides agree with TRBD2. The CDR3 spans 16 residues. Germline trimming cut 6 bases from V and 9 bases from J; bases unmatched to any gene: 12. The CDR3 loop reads CASSLLAGGPRGEQFF. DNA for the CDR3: TGTGCCAGCAGCCTACTAGCGGGAGGTCCCAGGGGTGAGCAGTTCTTC.

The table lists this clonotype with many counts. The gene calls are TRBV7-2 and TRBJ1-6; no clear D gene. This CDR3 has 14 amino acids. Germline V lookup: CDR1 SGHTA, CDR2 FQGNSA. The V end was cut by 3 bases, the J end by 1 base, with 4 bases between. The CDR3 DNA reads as TGTGCCAGCAGCTTCCGGTCCTATAATTCACCCCTCCACTTT. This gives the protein CASSFRSYNSPLHF.

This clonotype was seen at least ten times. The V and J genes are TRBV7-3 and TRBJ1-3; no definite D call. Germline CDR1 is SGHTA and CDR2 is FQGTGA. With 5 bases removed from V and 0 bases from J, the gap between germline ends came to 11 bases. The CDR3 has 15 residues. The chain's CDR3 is CASSPGLSSGNTIYF. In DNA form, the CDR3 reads TGTGCCAGCAGCCCGGGGTTGAGCTCTGGAAACACCATATATTTT.

Written as DNA, the CDR3 is TGTGCCAGCTCACCAAACGGGGCTAGCGGGGGTTACGAGCAGTACTTC. Its protein is CASSPNGASGGYEQYF. The V and J genes are TRBV18 and TRBJ2-7, with TRBD2 matching over 10 bases. CDR1 and CDR2 from the germline V gene are KGHSH and LQKENI. This CDR3 is 16 amino acids long. V dropped 2 bases and J dropped 4; count of bases not matched to a gene: 8.